This T cell receptor (beta chain) came from a study of blood T cells in healthy people across ages. V dropped 1 base and J dropped 0 bases, with 16 bases sitting between them. The CDR3 loop spans 18 amino acids. Germline values: CDR1 LGHNA, CDR2 YNFKEQ. Then a second PCR, running about 6 to 11 cycles, was carried out with a sample-barcoded 5' primer and a J-beta primer mix. TCRdb re-derived calls from the 5' RACE reads in MiXCR, one entry per CDR3 protein. Of approximately 600,000 distinct CDR3 sequences listed, under 65% were seen once; the top ten hold 30% to 45%. Each donor gave approximately 9.1 milliliters of peripheral blood. Samples each yielded at least 5 micrograms of total RNA.

The sequenced sample was blood. This TCR derives from a man in his 60s in good health. The chain joins TRBV4-2 to TRBJ1-3; TRBD1 might be the D (5 bases). CDR3 residues: CASSQVPGRQSSGNTIYF. Here the CDR3 DNA reads TGTGCCAGCAGCCAAGTCCCGGGACGGCAATCCTCTGGAAACACCATATATTTT.